This section outlines one TCR beta chain sequence together with its context. This may be a read error: a much more frequent sequence differs by one nucleotide. This specimen comes from a study of regulatory T cells in long-lasting Graves disease. Germline V lookup: CDR1 KGHDR, CDR2 SFDVKD. The CDR3 contains 16 residues. CDR3 regions were amplified by Arm-PCR using iRepertoire HTBI primers to build TCR beta libraries. TCRdb re-derived calls from the multiplex PCR reads in MiXCR, one entry per CDR3 protein. This sample has approximately 540,000 distinct CDR3 sequences, with more than 10% found just once. As for time point: newly diagnosed GD, antithyroid drugs for less than 3 months. The TCR library was made from RNA extracted from PBMCs. Another study also made use of these data, one on T cells in Graves' hyperthyroidism and ophthalmopathy. That investigation notes: Lactation, pregnancy, other autoimmune disease or uncontrolled infection excluded patients.

This TCR derives from a woman aged 25 to 39 with Graves disease. The V gene is TRBV24-1, the J gene TRBJ2-1; D perhaps matches TRBD2 (6 bases). Sequenced material: peripheral blood mononuclear cells (PBMCs), taken at new diagnosis, from a patient treated with antithyroid drugs. The CDR3 spells CATSDAIADSYNGQFF. In DNA, the CDR3 is TGTGCCACCAGTGATGCGATAGCGGACTCCTACAATGGGCAGTTCTTC.